The sequence of this T cell receptor (beta chain) was determined in a study of T cells in Graves' hyperthyroidism and ophthalmopathy. Study conclusions and caveats: Stable hyperthyroidism was told apart from ophthalmopathy by a model built on 13 V-J features.

Exclusions: uncontrolled infection, other autoimmune disease, pregnancy, lactation. The length of the CDR3 is 13 residues. V was clipped by 4 bases and J by 5 bases; unmatched bases: 4. In germline, CDR1 is DFQATT, CDR2 SNEGSKA (reference sequence). Amplified regions were TCR beta CDR3 sequences from RNA transcripts. HTBI primers drove first-round RT-PCR of the TCR CDR3. Using its own MiXCR run on the multiplex PCR reads, TCRdb lists one record per CDR3 protein. The data show fewer than 450,000 distinct CDR3 sequences, about 18% seen once. This clonotype has just a few counts. Its specificity is not known.

The chain employs TRBV20-1 and TRBJ1-5; 8 bases align to TRBD1. This TCR derives from a woman aged 25-40 years with Graves' hyperthyroidism that later progressed to Graves' ophthalmopathy. The specimen sequenced was blood. The CDR3 sequence is CSATRGRDQPQHF. In DNA form, the CDR3 reads TGCAGTGCTACCAGGGGGCGAGATCAGCCCCAGCATTTT.